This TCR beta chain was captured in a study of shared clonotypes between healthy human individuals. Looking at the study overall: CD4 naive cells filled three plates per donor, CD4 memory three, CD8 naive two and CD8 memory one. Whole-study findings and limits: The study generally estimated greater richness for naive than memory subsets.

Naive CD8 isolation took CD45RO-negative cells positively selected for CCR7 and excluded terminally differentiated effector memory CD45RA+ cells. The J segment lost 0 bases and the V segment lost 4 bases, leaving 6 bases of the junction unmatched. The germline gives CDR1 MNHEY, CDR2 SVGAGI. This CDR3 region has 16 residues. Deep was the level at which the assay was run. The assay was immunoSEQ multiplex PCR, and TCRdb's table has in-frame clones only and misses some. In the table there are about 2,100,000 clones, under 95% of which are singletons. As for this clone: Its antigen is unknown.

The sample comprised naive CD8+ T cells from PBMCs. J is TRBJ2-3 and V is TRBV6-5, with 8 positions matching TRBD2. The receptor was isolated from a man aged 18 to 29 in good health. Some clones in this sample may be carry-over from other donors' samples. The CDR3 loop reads CASSSLAVTSTDTQYF. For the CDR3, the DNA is TGTGCCAGCAGTTCACTAGCGGTGACTAGCACAGATACGCAGTATTTT.